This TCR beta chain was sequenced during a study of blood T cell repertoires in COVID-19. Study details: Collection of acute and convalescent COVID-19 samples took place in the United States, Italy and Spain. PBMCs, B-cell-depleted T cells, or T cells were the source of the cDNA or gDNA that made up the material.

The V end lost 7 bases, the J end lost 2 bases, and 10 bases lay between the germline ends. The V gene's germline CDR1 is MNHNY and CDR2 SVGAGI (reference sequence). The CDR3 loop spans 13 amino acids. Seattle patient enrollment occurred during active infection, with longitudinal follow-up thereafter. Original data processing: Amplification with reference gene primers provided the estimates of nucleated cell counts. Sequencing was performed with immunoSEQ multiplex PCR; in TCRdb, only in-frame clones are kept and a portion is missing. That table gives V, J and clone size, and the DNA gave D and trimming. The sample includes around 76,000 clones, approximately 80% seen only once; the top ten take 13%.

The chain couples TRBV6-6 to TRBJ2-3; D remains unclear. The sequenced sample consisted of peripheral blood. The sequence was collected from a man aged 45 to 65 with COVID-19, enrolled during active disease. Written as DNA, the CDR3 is TGTGCCAGCAAGGCAGGCGCCACAGATACGCAGTATTTT. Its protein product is CASKAGATDTQYF.